This is a list of T cell receptor beta chains from one sample in a study of metastatic and nonmetastatic thyroid tumors. TCRdb re-analyzed the PCR reads using MiXCR. This sample has roughly 4,000 clones, with around 38% found just once. The sample consisted of tumor tissue. The receptors stem from a male donor with papillary thyroid cancer or a benign thyroid nodule (not recorded which). Some clones in this sample may be carry-over from other donors' samples. Each CDR3 is given with its conserved first and last residue. The D gene is left open where the match is weak.

TRBV7-2	.	TRBJ1-5	CASRFGNQPQHF
TRBV6-1	.	TRBJ2-2	CASRLRGLAPNTGELFF
TRBV12-3/TRBV12-4	TRBD1	TRBJ2-7	CASSFLDRVNFRTYEQYF
TRBV12-3/TRBV12-4	.	TRBJ1-1	CASSPARTEAFF
TRBV20-1	TRBD1	TRBJ2-7	CSAKDRVLIEQYF
TRBV12-3/TRBV12-4	.	TRBJ2-1	CASSPQVGGGGEQFF
TRBV5-1	.	TRBJ2-7	CASSLAGASPYEQYF
TRBV12-3/TRBV12-4	.	TRBJ2-1	CASSLFFVRRYNEQFF
TRBV30	.	TRBJ2-4	CAWAPTGGSVAKNIQYF
TRBV6-1	.	TRBJ2-7	CAGGATYEQYF
TRBV30	.	TRBJ1-6	CAWSGRGQEYNSPLHF
TRBV18	TRBD1	TRBJ2-7	CASSQDRVRDEQYF
TRBV10-3	TRBD1	TRBJ1-1	CAIFQGTVLNTEAFF
TRBV19	.	TRBJ1-3	CASSIGEAGNTIYF
TRBV6-1	TRBD1	TRBJ1-5	CASSQTGMGVSNQPQHF
TRBV2	TRBD1	TRBJ1-6	CASQGQSNSPLHF
TRBV28	.	TRBJ2-7	CASSLFAYEQYF
TRBV19	TRBD2	TRBJ2-7	CASSTLAGASYEQYF
TRBV12-3/TRBV12-4	.	TRBJ2-2	CASSSWVGGNTGELFF
TRBV12-3/TRBV12-4	TRBD2	TRBJ2-2	CTSSINHKSSGRLTGELFF
TRBV28	.	TRBJ1-5	CASSLGGREYHPQHF
TRBV12-3/TRBV12-4	.	TRBJ1-2	CASSLRDQGGYTF
TRBV11-3	.	TRBJ2-5	CASSFDRSGETQYF
TRBV5-1	TRBD2	TRBJ2-3	CASHSPSGTSGTDTQYF
TRBV2	.	TRBJ2-1	CASSAEGLYNEQFF
TRBV19	.	TRBJ1-6	CASMGYPSYNSPLHF
TRBV28	.	TRBJ1-4	CASTLPGHGLEKLFF
TRBV20-1	.	TRBJ2-7	CSAPRSGRDNYEQYF
TRBV6-1	.	TRBJ1-1	CASSPTPVGNTEAFF
TRBV28	.	TRBJ2-1	CASSPLAVSSYNEQFF
TRBV19	TRBD2	TRBJ2-3	CASSMDPGLAGFSSTDTQYF
TRBV11-2	.	TRBJ2-1	CASSLGGVRNEQFF
TRBV19	.	TRBJ1-2	CASSRMGALYGYTF
TRBV11-3	TRBD1	TRBJ1-2	CASSLSGQGLGGYTF
TRBV6-1	.	TRBJ2-2	CASTRANTGELFF
TRBV7-9	.	TRBJ2-7	CASALGHKTYEQYF
TRBV28	.	TRBJ2-3	CASSPSGGSSTDTQYF
TRBV10-3	.	TRBJ2-2	CAEIQQGEGELFF
TRBV27	TRBD2	TRBJ2-7	CASSGLAGDLNLYEQYF
TRBV6-4	.	TRBJ2-1	CASSEGSASYNEQFF
TRBV19	TRBD2	TRBJ2-1	CASSMGGWEQFF
TRBV7-3	.	TRBJ2-7	CASSLYSDSTYEQYF
TRBV11-2	.	TRBJ2-7	CASSFLFGAGGGDEQYF